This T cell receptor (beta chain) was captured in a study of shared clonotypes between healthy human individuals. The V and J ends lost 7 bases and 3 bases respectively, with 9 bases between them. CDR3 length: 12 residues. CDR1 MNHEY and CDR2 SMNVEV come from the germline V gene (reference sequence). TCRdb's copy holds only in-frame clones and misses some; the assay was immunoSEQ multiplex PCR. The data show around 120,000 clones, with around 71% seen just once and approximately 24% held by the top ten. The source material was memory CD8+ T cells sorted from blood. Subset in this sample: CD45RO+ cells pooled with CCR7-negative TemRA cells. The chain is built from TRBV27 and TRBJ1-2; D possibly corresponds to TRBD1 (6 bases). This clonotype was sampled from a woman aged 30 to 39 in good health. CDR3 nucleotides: TGTGCCAGCATGGGGGCACACTATGGCTACACCTTC. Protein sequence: CASMGAHYGYTF.